Presented here are 28 T cell receptor beta chains from one specimen sequenced in a study of blood T cell repertoires in COVID-19. Clones were read by immunoSEQ multiplex PCR, and TCRdb kept only the in-frame ones, dropping some. The table shows some 150,000 clones, with almost 90% occurring only once. Input material: peripheral blood. These receptors originate from a woman aged 55-69 years with acute or convalescent COVID-19.

The CDR3 loop is CSVEGGDEQFF. For the CDR3, the DNA is TGCAGCGTTGAAGGGGGCGATGAGCAGTTCTTC. The chain uses TRBV29-1 and TRBJ2-1; D is perhaps TRBD1 (5 bases). V lost 1 base and J lost 8, with 6 bases in between. Looked up from germline, CDR1 is SQVTM and CDR2 is ANQGSEA. The CDR3 covers 11 residues.

This clone was detected only a few times. The chain couples TRBV7-8 to TRBJ1-6; D not resolved. CDR1 SGHVS and CDR2 FQNEAQ come from the germline V gene. The CDR3 spans 12 residues. V was pared by 4 bases and J by 7 bases, with 5 bases between. The CDR3 sequence: CASSSQNSPLHF. DNA of the CDR3: TGTGCCAGCAGCTCACAGAATTCACCCCTCCACTTT.

This clone was detected only once. The chain recombines TRBV4-2 with TRBJ1-4, with 7 bases fitting TRBD1. The CDR3 is 15 residues long. Losses at the gene ends were 0 bases for V and 5 bases for J; bases not matched to a gene: 3. Germline V gene data show CDR1 as LGHNA and CDR2 as YNFKEQ. The CDR3: CASSQDPGGNEKLFF. In DNA, the CDR3 is TGTGCCAGCAGCCAAGATCCAGGGGGGAATGAAAAACTGTTTTTT.

This rearrangement joins TRBV2 to TRBJ1-2; D is uncertain. This CDR3 contains 13 residues. Between the trimmed V and J ends, which lost 5 bases and 4 bases, there was a span of 11 bases. Germline V CDR1 and CDR2: SNHLY, FYNNEI. The CDR3 sequence: CASSTNPIYGYTF. DNA of the CDR3: TGTGCCAGCAGTACAAACCCAATCTATGGCTACACCTTC. Looking up the rest from reference TRBV2 and TRBJ1-2 gives the full variable domain: EPEVTQTPSHQVTQMGQEVILRCVPISNHLYFYWYRQILGQKVEFLVSFYNNEISEKSEIFDDQFSVERPDGSNFTLKIRSTKLEDSAMYFCASSTNPIYGYTFGSGTRLTVV.

V usage is TRBV11-2 and J usage is TRBJ2-7; TRBD2 matches at 11 bases. V lost 5 bases to trimming and J lost 2 bases; unmatched junction nucleotides: 8. CDR1 is SGHAT and CDR2 is FQNNGV in the germline V gene. The CDR3 has 16 residues. The DNA for the CDR3 is TGTGCCAGCAGCCCATCCACTAGCGGGGGAACCTACGAGCAGTACTTC. This sequence encodes CASSPSTSGGTYEQYF.

The chain carries TRBV27 and TRBJ1-1; D gene ambiguous. V was cut by 3 bases and J by 2 bases, with 7 bases left in between. Germline CDR1 reads MNHEY; CDR2 reads SMNVEV (reference sequence). CDR3 length: 13 amino acids. In DNA form, the CDR3 reads TGTGCCAGCAGTTTGTGGAGAAACACTGAAGCTTTCTTT. Its translation: CASSLWRNTEAFF.

A note on this clone: Other nucleotide sequences from this sample produce the same CDR3. The V call is TRBV7-9, the J call TRBJ2-3; a weak D match, TRBD1 (8 bases). Germline V lookup: CDR1 SEHNR, CDR2 FQNEAQ (reference sequence). This CDR3 has 15 amino acids. Between the trimmed V and J ends, which lost 3 bases and 4 bases, there was a span of 14 bases. This CDR3 reads CASSFGQGGADTQYF. For the CDR3, the DNA is TGTGCCAGCAGCTTCGGACAGGGAGGGGCAGATACGCAGTATTTT.

The chain couples TRBV10-1 to TRBJ2-7; no definite D call. Between the trimmed V and J ends, which lost 7 bases and 5 bases, there was a span of 15 bases. The germline V gene encodes CDR1 WNHNN and CDR2 SYGVQD (reference sequence). CDR3 length: 13 amino acids. CDR3 DNA sequence: TGCGCCAGCACGCGGTTACATCGGGACGAGCAGTACTTC. Translation gives CASTRLHRDEQYF.

CDR3 DNA: TGTGCCAGTAGCCTTGACAGGGTAACCTCTGGGGCCAACGTCCTGACTTTC. It translates to CASSLDRVTSGANVLTF. J is TRBJ2-6 and V is TRBV19; 7 nucleotides line up with TRBD1. The germline V gene has CDR1 LNHDA and CDR2 SQIVND (reference sequence). The CDR3 runs 17 residues. The V segment lost 6 bases and the J segment 0 bases; nucleotides outside the gene matches: 8. Looking up the rest from reference TRBV19 and TRBJ2-6 gives the full variable domain: DGGITQSPKYLFRKEGQNVTLSCEQNLNHDAMYWYRQDPGQGLRLIYYSQIVNDFQKGDIAEGYSVSREKKESFPLTVTSAQKNPTAFYLCASSLDRVTSGANVLTFGAGSRLTVL.

V usage is TRBV9 and J usage is TRBJ2-1; perhaps TRBD2 as D (5 bases). V was clipped by 0 bases and J by 5 bases, with 9 bases between them. CDR1 is SGDLS, CDR2 YYNGEE, per germline. This CDR3 is 14 amino acids long. The CDR3 loop reads CASSVELAHNEQFF. CDR3 nucleotide sequence: TGTGCCAGCAGCGTAGAGCTAGCTCACAATGAGCAGTTCTTC.

The chain carries TRBV28 and TRBJ1-6; no clear D. CDR1 is MDHEN and CDR2 is SYDVKM in the germline V gene. Trimming cost V 5 bases and J 4 bases, with 9 bases left between them. The CDR3 loop spans 14 amino acids. CDR3 region: CASSPVLYNSPLHF. Here the CDR3 DNA reads TGTGCCAGCAGTCCCGTATTGTATAATTCACCCCTCCACTTT.

The J gene is TRBJ2-2, the V gene TRBV18; maybe TRBD1 (6 bases). Germline V CDR1 and CDR2: KGHSH, LQKENI. The CDR3 totals 15 residues. V shed 0 bases and J shed 6 bases, with 11 bases lying between them. This chain's CDR3 is CASSPPNRESGELFF. The DNA for the CDR3 is TGTGCCAGCTCACCACCGAACAGGGAATCCGGGGAGCTGTTTTTT.

The rearrangement joins TRBV30 to TRBJ1-2, with D perhaps matching TRBD1 (5 bases). From germline, CDR1 is GTSNPN and CDR2 SVGIG (reference sequence). The length of the CDR3 is 14 residues. The V and J ends lost 0 bases and 8 bases respectively, with 16 bases between them. The CDR3 protein is CAWSVLRGAGGYTF. In nucleotides, the CDR3 is TGTGCCTGGAGTGTACTGAGAGGGGCGGGGGGCTACACCTTC.

The chain couples TRBV29-1 to TRBJ2-7; 9 bases map to TRBD1. V dropped 4 bases and J dropped 3; count of bases not matched to a gene: 19. The CDR3 is 18 amino acids. Germline CDR1 and CDR2: SQVTM and ANQGSEA. CDR3 DNA sequence: TGCAGCGTTGTTTGTTGTGTGTTAACTGGGACAGGGTACTACGAGCAGTACTTC. This encodes CSVVCCVLTGTGYYEQYF.

This chain connects TRBV15 to TRBJ1-5, with D uncertain. Germline CDR1 LNHNV, CDR2 YYDKDF (reference sequence). The CDR3 extends over 13 amino acids. V shed 5 bases and J shed 5 bases, with 10 bases lying between them. The DNA of the CDR3 is TGTGCCACCAGCCGCGGAAAAGATCAGCCCCAGCATTTT. As protein: CATSRGKDQPQHF.

The chain combines TRBV7-8 with TRBJ2-5; the D gene is possibly TRBD1 (6 bases). This CDR3 is 16 amino acids long. V lost 5 bases, J lost 2 bases, and 18 bases lay in between. Germline V CDR1 and CDR2: SGHVS, FQNEAQ. CDR3 coding DNA: TGTGCCAGCAGCCCAACAGGGAGCCGGCCACAAGAGACCCAGTACTTC. This sequence encodes CASSPTGSRPQETQYF.

Only a few counts were recorded for this clone. DNA of the CDR3: TGTGCCAGCAGCTTCCGGGGGTCCGAAGGGGACTACGAGCAGTACTTC. Translation gives CASSFRGSEGDYEQYF. The chain has TRBV7-2 and TRBJ2-7, with a weak D call TRBD2 (6 bases). The germline V gene has CDR1 SGHTA and CDR2 FQGNSA. CDR3 length equals 16 residues. V lost 3 bases and J lost 3, with 18 bases in between. The whole variable domain, remainder taken from reference TRBV7-2 and TRBJ2-7, is GAGVSQSPSNKVTEKGKDVELRCDPISGHTALYWYRQSLGQGLEFLIYFQGNSAPDKSGLPSDRFSAERTGGSVSTLTIQRTQQEDSAVYLCASSFRGSEGDYEQYFGPGTRLTVT.

V and J are TRBV7-2 and TRBJ1-5; tentatively, D is TRBD1 (5 bases). Germline CDR1 reads SGHTA; CDR2 reads FQGNSA. Trimming left V 5 bases short and J 4 bases short, with 9 bases between. The length of the CDR3 is 13 residues. Written as DNA, the CDR3 is TGTGCCAGCAGCCCAGGGTGGAATCAGCCCCAGCATTTT. Translating gives CASSPGWNQPQHF.

The rearrangement joins TRBV7-2 to TRBJ2-1, with 7 bases fitting TRBD2. V lost 1 base, J lost 4 bases, and 4 bases stayed unmatched. The CDR3 covers 15 residues. Germline CDR1 is SGHTA and CDR2 is FQGNSA. The CDR3 reads CASSLGGGGYNEQFF. CDR3 nucleotides: TGTGCCAGCAGCTTAGGGGGCGGGGGTTACAATGAGCAGTTCTTC.

The chain joins TRBV19 to TRBJ2-3, with D possibly matching TRBD1 (6 bases). The CDR3 extends over 12 amino acids. Germline lookup yields CDR1 LNHDA and CDR2 SQIVND (reference sequence). V shed 5 bases and J shed 8 bases, with 11 bases lying between them. The CDR3 is CASSLDRGTQYF. As DNA, the CDR3 is TGTGCCAGTAGTCTGGACAGAGGTACGCAGTATTTT.

The J gene is TRBJ2-1, the V gene TRBV4-1, with D unclear. Germline V gene lookup returns CDR1 MGHRA and CDR2 YSYEKL. This CDR3 is 14 amino acids long. The V end lost 0 bases, the J end lost 4 bases, and 7 bases lay between the germline ends. The CDR3 spells CASSQDQTYNEQFF. In DNA form, the CDR3 reads TGCGCCAGCAGCCAAGACCAGACTTACAATGAGCAGTTCTTC.

The chain combines TRBV27 with TRBJ1-4; D not resolved. V was shortened by 1 base and J by 7 bases, with 10 bases between the two germline ends. The length of the CDR3 is 14 residues. CDR1 is MNHEY and CDR2 is SMNVEV in the germline V gene (reference sequence). CDR3 nucleotides: TGTGCCAGCAGTTTATTGGGGAGCGGTGAAAAACTGTTTTTT. Protein product: CASSLLGSGEKLFF.

The V call is TRBV5-1, the J call TRBJ1-1; D unclear. CDR1 is SGHRS and CDR2 is YFSETQ in the germline V gene. V shed 2 bases and J shed 0 bases, with 14 bases lying between them. The CDR3 spans 16 residues. The CDR3 reads CASSLRSRAMNTEAFF. The CDR3 DNA follows: TGCGCCAGCAGCTTACGCTCGAGGGCAATGAACACTGAAGCTTTCTTT.

The V call is TRBV2, the J call TRBJ1-1; D is undetermined. Trimming stripped 4 bases from V and 7 bases from J, with 10 bases between. The CDR3 has 12 residues. The germline V gene encodes CDR1 SNHLY and CDR2 FYNNEI. CDR3 DNA sequence: TGTGCCAGCAGTGGACTTCGAAATGAAGCTTTCTTT. Protein sequence: CASSGLRNEAFF.

This chain connects TRBV12-5 to TRBJ2-3; D perhaps matches TRBD1 (6 bases). Germline V lookup: CDR1 LGHNT, CDR2 FRNRAP. The ends were cut back, 4 bases at V and 3 bases at J, with 17 bases in the middle. The CDR3 consists of 16 residues. As DNA, the CDR3 is TGTGCTAGTGGTTCGGAACAGGGTTGGGGAACAGATACGCAGTATTTT. Translation: CASGSEQGWGTDTQYF.

V usage is TRBV7-9 and J usage is TRBJ2-5, with D possibly being TRBD2 (6 bases). Per the germline V gene, CDR1 is SEHNR and CDR2 is FQNEAQ (reference sequence). Trimming left V 5 bases short and J 9 bases short, with 19 bases between. There are 14 residues in the CDR3. CDR3 DNA: TGTGCCAGCAGCCACCCGGGGGATGAAGGGTCCCAGTACTTC. Protein: CASSHPGDEGSQYF.

This clone showed up just once. This chain joins TRBV24-1 and TRBJ2-7; 7 bases are shared with TRBD1. Germline-derived CDR1 and CDR2 are KGHDR and SFDVKD. V shed 2 bases, J shed 0 bases, and the junction held 9 bases outside the gene matches. The CDR3 is made up of 17 amino acids. The chain's CDR3 is CATSDWGPGQSSYEQYF. The CDR3 DNA reads TGTGCCACCAGTGATTGGGGGCCGGGACAGAGCTCCTACGAGCAGTACTTC.

The V and J genes are TRBV7-3 and TRBJ2-6; 7 bases align to TRBD2. CDR3 size: 18 residues. J was trimmed by 2 bases and V by 1 base; bases with no gene match: 8. CDR1 SGHTA and CDR2 FQGTGA come from the germline V gene. The CDR3 loop is CASSLSLPSGTGANVLTF. In DNA form, the CDR3 reads TGTGCCAGCAGCTTAAGTTTGCCTAGCGGAACTGGGGCCAACGTCCTGACTTTC.